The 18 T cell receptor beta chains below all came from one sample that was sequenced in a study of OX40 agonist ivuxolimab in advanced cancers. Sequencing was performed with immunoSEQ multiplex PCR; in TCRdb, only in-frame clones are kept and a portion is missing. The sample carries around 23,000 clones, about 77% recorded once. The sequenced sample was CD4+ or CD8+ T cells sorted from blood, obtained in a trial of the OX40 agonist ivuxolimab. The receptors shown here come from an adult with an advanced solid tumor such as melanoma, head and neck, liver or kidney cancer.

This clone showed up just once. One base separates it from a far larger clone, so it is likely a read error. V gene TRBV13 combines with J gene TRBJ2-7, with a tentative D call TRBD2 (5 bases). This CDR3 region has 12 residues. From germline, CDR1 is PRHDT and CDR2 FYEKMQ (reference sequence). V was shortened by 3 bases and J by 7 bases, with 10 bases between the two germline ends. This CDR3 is CASSLLGDEQYF. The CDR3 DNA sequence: TGTGCCAGCAGCTTGCTCGGGGATGAGCAGTACTTC.

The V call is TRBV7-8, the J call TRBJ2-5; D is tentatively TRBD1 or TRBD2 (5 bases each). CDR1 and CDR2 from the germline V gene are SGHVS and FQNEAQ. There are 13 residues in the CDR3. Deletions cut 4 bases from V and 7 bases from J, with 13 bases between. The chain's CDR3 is CASSSGPLGTQYF. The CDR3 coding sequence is TGTGCCAGCAGCTCGGGACCCCTGGGGACCCAGTACTTC.

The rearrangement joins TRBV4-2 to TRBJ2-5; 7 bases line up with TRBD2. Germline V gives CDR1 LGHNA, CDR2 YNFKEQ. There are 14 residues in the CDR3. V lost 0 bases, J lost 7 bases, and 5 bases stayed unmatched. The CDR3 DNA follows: TGTGCCAGCAGCCAAGAGGGAGGGGTAGGGACCCAGTACTTC. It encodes CASSQEGGVGTQYF.

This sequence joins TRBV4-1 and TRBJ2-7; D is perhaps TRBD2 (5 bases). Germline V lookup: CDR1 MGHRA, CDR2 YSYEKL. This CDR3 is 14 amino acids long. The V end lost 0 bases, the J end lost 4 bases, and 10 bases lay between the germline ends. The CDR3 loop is CASSQELEGYEQYF. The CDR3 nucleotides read TGCGCCAGCAGCCAAGAACTAGAAGGTTACGAGCAGTACTTC.

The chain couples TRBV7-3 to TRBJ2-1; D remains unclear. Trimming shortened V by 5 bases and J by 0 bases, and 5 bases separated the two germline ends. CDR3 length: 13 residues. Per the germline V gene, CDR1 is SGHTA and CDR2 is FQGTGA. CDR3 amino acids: CASSLSSYNEQFF. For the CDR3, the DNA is TGTGCCAGCAGCCTTAGCTCCTACAATGAGCAGTTCTTC.

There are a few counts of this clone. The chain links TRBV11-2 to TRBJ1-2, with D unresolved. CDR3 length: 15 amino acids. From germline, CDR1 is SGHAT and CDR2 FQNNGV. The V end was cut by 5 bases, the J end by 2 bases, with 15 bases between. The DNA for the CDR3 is TGTGCCAGCAGCCCATCGCGGGCGCACAACTATGGCTACACCTTC. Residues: CASSPSRAHNYGYTF. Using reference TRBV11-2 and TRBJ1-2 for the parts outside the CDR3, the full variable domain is EAGVAQSPRYKIIEKRQSVAFWCNPISGHATLYWYQQILGQGPKLLIQFQNNGVVDDSQLPKDRFSAERLKGVDSTLKIQPAKLEDSAVYLCASSPSRAHNYGYTFGSGTRLTVV.

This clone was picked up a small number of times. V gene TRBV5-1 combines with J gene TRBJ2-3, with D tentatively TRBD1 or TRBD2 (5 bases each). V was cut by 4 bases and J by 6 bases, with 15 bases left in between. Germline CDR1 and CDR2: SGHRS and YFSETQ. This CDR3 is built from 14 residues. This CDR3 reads CASSPGPGPDTQYF. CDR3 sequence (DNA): TGCGCCAGCAGCCCGGGACCAGGGCCTGATACGCAGTATTTT.

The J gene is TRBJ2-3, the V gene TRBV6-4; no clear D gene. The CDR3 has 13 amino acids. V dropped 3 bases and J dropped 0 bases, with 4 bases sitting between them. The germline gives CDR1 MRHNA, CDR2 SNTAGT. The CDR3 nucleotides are TGTGCCAGCAGTGAGCGGAGCACAGATACGCAGTATTTT. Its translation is CASSERSTDTQYF.

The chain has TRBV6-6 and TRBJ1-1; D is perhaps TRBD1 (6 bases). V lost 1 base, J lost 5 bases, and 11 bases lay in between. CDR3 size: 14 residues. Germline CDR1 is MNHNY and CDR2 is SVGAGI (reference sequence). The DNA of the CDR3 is TGTGCCAGCAGTTACTTGGGGGGCGAGACTGAAGCTTTCTTT. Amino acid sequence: CASSYLGGETEAFF.

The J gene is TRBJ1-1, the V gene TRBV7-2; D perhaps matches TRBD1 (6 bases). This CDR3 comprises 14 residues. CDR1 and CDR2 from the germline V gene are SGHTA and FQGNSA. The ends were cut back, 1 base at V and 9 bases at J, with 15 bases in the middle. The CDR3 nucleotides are TGTGCCAGCAGCTTAGGGGACACCACTTTGAAAGCTTTCTTT. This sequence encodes CASSLGDTTLKAFF.

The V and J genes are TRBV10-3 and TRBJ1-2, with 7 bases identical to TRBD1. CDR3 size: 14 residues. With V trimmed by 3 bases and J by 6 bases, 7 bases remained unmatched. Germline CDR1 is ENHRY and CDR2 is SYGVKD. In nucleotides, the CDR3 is TGTGCCATCAGTGACTACGACAGGGCCCATGGCTACACCTTC. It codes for CAISDYDRAHGYTF.

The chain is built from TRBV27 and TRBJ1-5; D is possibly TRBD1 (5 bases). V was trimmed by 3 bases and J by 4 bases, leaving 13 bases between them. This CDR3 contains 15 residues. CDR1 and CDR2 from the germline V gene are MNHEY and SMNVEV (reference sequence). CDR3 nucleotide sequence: TGTGCCAGCAGTTTGAATGAGGGGAGGAATCAGCCCCAGCATTTT. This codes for CASSLNEGRNQPQHF.

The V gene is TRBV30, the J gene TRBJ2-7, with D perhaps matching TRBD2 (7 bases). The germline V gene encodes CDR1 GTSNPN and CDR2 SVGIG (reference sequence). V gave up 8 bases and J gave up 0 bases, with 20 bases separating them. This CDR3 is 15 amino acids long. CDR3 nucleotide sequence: TGTGCCCGCCGAACCGCGGGGGCCAGCTCCTACGAGCAGTACTTC. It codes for CARRTAGASSYEQYF.

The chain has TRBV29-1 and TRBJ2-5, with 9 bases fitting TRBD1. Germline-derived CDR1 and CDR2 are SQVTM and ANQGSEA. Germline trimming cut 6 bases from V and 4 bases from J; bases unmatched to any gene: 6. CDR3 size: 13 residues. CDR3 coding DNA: TGCAGCGTGGGGACAGGGATAGTAGAGACCCAGTACTTC. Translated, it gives CSVGTGIVETQYF.

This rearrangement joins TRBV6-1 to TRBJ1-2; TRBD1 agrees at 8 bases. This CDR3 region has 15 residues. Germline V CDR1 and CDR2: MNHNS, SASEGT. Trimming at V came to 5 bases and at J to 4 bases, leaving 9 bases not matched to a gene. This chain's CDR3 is CASSSVLTGAYGYTF. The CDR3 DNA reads TGTGCCAGCAGTTCTGTCCTGACAGGGGCCTATGGCTACACCTTC.

CDR3 coding DNA: TGCAGTGCCCCGAGTACCTACGAGCAGTACTTC. Its protein is CSAPSTYEQYF. This chain uses TRBV20-1 with TRBJ2-7; D remains ambiguous. Trimming removed 6 bases from V and 2 bases from J, with 8 bases in between. The CDR3 consists of 11 residues. Germline V lookup: CDR1 DFQATT, CDR2 SNEGSKA (reference sequence).

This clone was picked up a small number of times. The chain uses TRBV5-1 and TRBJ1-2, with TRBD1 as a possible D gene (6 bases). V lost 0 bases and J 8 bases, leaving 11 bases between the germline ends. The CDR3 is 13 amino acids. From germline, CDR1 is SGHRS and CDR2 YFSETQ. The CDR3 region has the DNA TGCGCCAGCAGCTTGGCAGGGGCGGAAGGCTACACCTTC. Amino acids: CASSLAGAEGYTF.

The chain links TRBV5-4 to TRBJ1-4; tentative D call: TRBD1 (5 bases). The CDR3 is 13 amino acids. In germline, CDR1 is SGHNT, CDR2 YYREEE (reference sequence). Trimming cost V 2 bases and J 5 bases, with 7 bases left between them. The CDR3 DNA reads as TGTGCCAGCAGCTTTAAGGGGAATGAAAAACTGTTTTTT. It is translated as CASSFKGNEKLFF. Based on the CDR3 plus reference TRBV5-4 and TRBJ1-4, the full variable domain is ETGVTQSPTHLIKTRGQQVTLRCSSQSGHNTVSWYQQALGQGPQFIFQYYREEENGRGNFPPRFSGLQFPNYSSELNVNALELDDSALYLCASSFKGNEKLFFGSGTQLSVL.